This T cell receptor (beta chain) is drawn from a study of cytomegalovirus exposure and HLA in healthy donors. Vbeta (60) and Jbeta (13) primers were used in the PCR. The table came from immunoSEQ multiplex PCR; TCRdb's copy has only in-frame clones and leaves some out. The sample totals tens of thousands of clones. Trimming took 4 bases from V and 2 from J; bases not matched to a gene: 4. The CDR3 is 15 residues long. Germline CDR1 is SGHVS and CDR2 is FQNEAQ. Study-wide points: TCR beta chains numbering more than 150 were designated cytomegalovirus-associated. The authors excluded some V segments, including TRBV6-2 and TRBV6-3, as indistinguishable. Association with HLA alleles at 0.05 false discovery rate was found for around 17,000 TCR beta sequences in a later analysis. Later analysis demonstrated an association between a missense DCLRE1C variant and TCR beta V- and J-gene trimming.

A note on this clone: What it recognizes is unknown.

V usage is TRBV7-8 and J usage is TRBJ2-5; 10 nucleotides line up with TRBD2. The material sequenced was PBMCs. This sequence originates from a woman aged 60-75 years in good health and CMV-seronegative. The CDR3 protein is CASSSGLAVQETQYF. The CDR3 region has the DNA TGTGCCAGCAGCTCCGGACTAGCGGTGCAAGAGACCCAGTACTTC.